These 20 T cell receptor beta chains were sequenced from one sample in a study of vaccination and CD4 T cells after COVID-19. Oncomine TCR Beta short-read sequencing was applied to DNA from cultured CD4+ T cells. MiXCR was run by TCRdb on the PCR reads, yielding one entry per CDR3 protein. This sample carries approximately 11,000 distinct CDR3 sequences, more than 25% of them seen once, and the ten largest clones take 20% to 30%. Their recognized antigens are unknown. Described treatment: 10-day PBMC culture with coronavirus spike peptide pools or control peptides (ViraFEST assay). Material for sequencing was cultured CD4+ T cells from blood. The receptors shown here come from a human donor with COVID-19.

This chain connects TRBV10-3 to TRBJ2-5, with 15 positions matching TRBD2. V lost 10 bases and J lost 3; bases outside the gene matches: 6. The germline gives CDR1 ENHRY, CDR2 SYGVKD. The CDR3 length is 15 residues. CDR3 in DNA: TGTGCCACCCTGGGACTAGCGGGGGGTAAAGAGACCCAGTACTTC. Its translation is CATLGLAGGKETQYF.

This clonotype turned up a few times. This chain uses TRBV6-1 with TRBJ2-3, with D perhaps given as TRBD1 or TRBD2 (7 bases each). The germline V gene encodes CDR1 MNHNS and CDR2 SASEGT. The CDR3 consists of 13 residues. Between the trimmed V and J ends, which lost 11 bases and 1 base, there was a span of 13 bases. CDR3 loop: CALQGRGTDTQYF. The CDR3 DNA reads as TGTGCCTTACAGGGGAGGGGCACAGATACGCAGTATTTT.

This clonotype has only a few counts. The chain recombines TRBV6-5 with TRBJ1-1; perhaps TRBD1 as D (6 bases). The CDR3 spans 14 residues. V shed 1 base and J shed 7 bases, with 13 bases lying between them. In germline, CDR1 is MNHEY, CDR2 SVGAGI. The CDR3 loop reads CASSYFSGTNEAFF. The CDR3 DNA follows: TGTGCCAGCAGTTACTTTTCCGGGACAAATGAAGCTTTCTTT.

The chain links TRBV7-3 to TRBJ2-1; the D is unclear. Germline V gives CDR1 SGHTA, CDR2 FQGTGA. CDR3 length equals 18 residues. V lost 6 bases and J lost 6, with 27 bases in between. CDR3 sequence reads: CASRHRPRGPPPGNEQFF. DNA for the CDR3: TGTGCCAGCAGACACCGCCCGCGCGGCCCACCCCCAGGCAATGAGCAGTTCTTC.

This clonotype was counted between two and nine times. The rearrangement uses TRBV6-1 and TRBJ2-2; unclear D gene. Germline CDR1 reads MNHNS; CDR2 reads SASEGT. Trimming stripped 5 bases from V and 1 base from J, with 8 bases between. This CDR3 region has 14 residues. CDR3 region: CASSRTENTGELFF. The CDR3 nucleotides read TGTGCCAGCAGTAGGACGGAGAACACCGGGGAGCTGTTTTTT.

This clonotype was detected only a few times. This chain connects TRBV20-1 to TRBJ2-5; possibly TRBD2 for D (6 bases). The CDR3 extends over 14 amino acids. Between the trimmed V and J ends, which lost 0 bases and 7 bases, there was a span of 15 bases. Germline CDR1 is DFQATT and CDR2 is SNEGSKA (reference sequence). CDR3 in amino acids: CSAREEGLRGTQYF. The CDR3 DNA follows: TGCAGTGCTAGAGAGGAGGGCCTGCGAGGGACCCAGTACTTC.

The gene calls are TRBV24-1 and TRBJ2-5, with a weak D call TRBD2 (5 bases). CDR1 is KGHDR, CDR2 SFDVKD, per germline. V was pared by 3 bases and J by 1 base, with 14 bases between. The CDR3 loop spans 16 amino acids. CDR3 nucleotide sequence: TGTGCCACCAGTGATCCCGCCCCGGGGTTCCAAGAGACCCAGTACTTC. Translation: CATSDPAPGFQETQYF.

The rearrangement links TRBV7-9 to TRBJ1-1; tentatively, D is TRBD1 (5 bases). CDR1 is SEHNR, CDR2 FQNEAQ, per germline (reference sequence). This CDR3 has 13 amino acids. V shed 6 bases and J shed 4 bases, with 12 bases lying between them. The DNA for the CDR3 is TGTGCCAGCAGGGCCAAGGGGACCACTGAAGCTTTCTTT. This encodes CASRAKGTTEAFF.

The table lists this clonotype with a few counts. The V and J genes are TRBV7-2 and TRBJ2-3; tentatively, D is TRBD2 (6 bases). Trimming left V 5 bases short and J 3 bases short, with 12 bases between. The CDR3 loop spans 14 amino acids. The germline gives CDR1 SGHTA, CDR2 FQGNSA. CDR3 amino acids: CASSPGLETDTQYF. Here the CDR3 DNA reads TGTGCCAGCAGCCCGGGACTCGAGACAGATACGCAGTATTTT.

The chain recombines TRBV6-4 with TRBJ2-1; D possibly corresponds to TRBD1 (6 bases). CDR1 is MRHNA and CDR2 is SNTAGT in the germline V gene. Trimming shortened V by 3 bases and J by 0 bases, and 12 bases separated the two germline ends. This CDR3 comprises 16 residues. The DNA for the CDR3 is TGTGCCAGCAGTGAACAGGGTTCGTACTCCTACAATGAGCAGTTCTTC. Translation: CASSEQGSYSYNEQFF.

This clonotype has just one count. V gene TRBV6-1 combines with J gene TRBJ2-7; TRBD2 matches at 8 bases. V shed 6 bases, J shed 3 bases, and the junction held 7 bases outside the gene matches. This CDR3 comprises 14 residues. Looked up from germline, CDR1 is MNHNS and CDR2 is SASEGT. The CDR3 coding sequence is TGTGCCAGCAGGTTCCCAAGCGGGGGCTACGAGCAGTACTTC. This encodes CASRFPSGGYEQYF.

This clonotype was counted between two and nine times. The V and J genes are TRBV6-2 or TRBV6-3 and TRBJ2-7; D tentatively fits TRBD1 or TRBD2 (5 bases each). The CDR3 runs 14 residues. Trimming removed 3 bases from V and 2 bases from J, with 11 bases in between. Germline V CDR1 and CDR2: MNHEY, SVGEGT. CDR3 nucleotide sequence: TGTGCCAGCAGTTATGAGAGGGGAGCCTACGAGCAGTACTTC. It is translated as CASSYERGAYEQYF.

The chain recombines TRBV7-6 with TRBJ1-1; TRBD1 is a possible D gene (6 bases). Germline V gene data show CDR1 as SGHVS and CDR2 as FNYEAQ. V lost 5 bases to trimming and J lost 11 bases, with 15 bases between them. This CDR3 comprises 12 residues. The CDR3 protein is CASSDDRREAFF. The DNA of the CDR3 is TGTGCCAGCAGCGATGACAGGAGGGAGGCTTTCTTT. Full variable domain (outside the CDR3, taken from reference TRBV7-6 and TRBJ1-1): GAGVSQSPRYKVTKRGQDVALRCDPISGHVSLYWYRQALGQGPEFLTYFNYEAQQDKSGLPNDRFSAERPEGSISTLTIQRTEQRDSAMYRCASSDDRREAFFGQGTRLTVV.

The chain has TRBV5-1 and TRBJ2-5; D tentatively reads TRBD1 or TRBD2 (6 bases each). CDR1 and CDR2 (germline): SGHRS, YFSETQ. With 1 base removed from V and 2 bases from J, the gap between germline ends came to 9 bases. The CDR3 has 14 amino acids. The CDR3 DNA follows: TGCGCCAGCAGCTTGCGGGGGCTTCAAGAGACCCAGTACTTC. It is translated as CASSLRGLQETQYF.

In this sample, this clonotype turned up a few times. The CDR3 loop reads CASSPPVDSMNTEAFF. The CDR3 region has the DNA TGTGCCAGCAGCCCCCCGGTGGACAGCATGAACACTGAAGCTTTCTTT. The rearrangement uses TRBV21-1 and TRBJ1-1; the DNA was not compared with TRBD1, the D call given in the table. TRBV21-1 has pseudogene status. The CDR3 spans 16 residues.

This clonotype was counted between two and nine times. At one end, the junction sequence differs from germline, possibly due to a read error. The CDR3 DNA reads TGCAGTGCTAGAGGTCAGAAAGACACCCAGTACTTC. It yields the protein CSARGQKDTQYF. The chain uses TRBV20-1 and TRBJ2-5, with D hard to call. The CDR3 runs to 12 residues. Germline V lookup: CDR1 DFQATT, CDR2 SNEGSKA (reference sequence).

This clonotype was counted only a few times. This chain links TRBV12-5 with TRBJ1-1, with D tentatively TRBD1 (5 bases). The CDR3 runs 12 residues. Trimming removed 6 bases at V and 8 bases at J, with 13 bases between. Germline V gene lookup returns CDR1 LGHNT and CDR2 FRNRAP. CDR3 protein: CASGRLTEEAFF. The CDR3 nucleotides read TGTGCTAGTGGGCGTTTGACAGAGGAAGCTTTCTTT.

A single count supports this clonotype. The chain couples TRBV29-1 to TRBJ1-1, with D uncertain. Trimming left V 5 bases short and J 4 bases short, with 11 bases between. The CDR3 spans 12 residues. Germline CDR1 is SQVTM and CDR2 is ANQGSEA. CDR3 residues: CSVNKGRTEAFF. The CDR3 DNA sequence: TGCAGCGTTAACAAGGGCCGCACTGAAGCTTTCTTT. The entire variable domain, with the rest obtained from reference TRBV29-1 and TRBJ1-1, is as follows: SAVISQKPSRDICQRGTSLTIQCQVDSQVTMMFWYRQQPGQSLTLIATANQGSEATYESGFVIDKFPISRPNLTFSTLTVSNMSPEDSSIYLCSVNKGRTEAFFGQGTRLTVV.

The chain uses TRBV7-2 and TRBJ2-7, with TRBD2 as a possible D gene (6 bases). CDR3 length: 15 amino acids. The V gene lost 3 bases and the J gene lost 0 bases, with 12 bases spanning the gap. CDR1 is SGHTA, CDR2 FQGNSA, per germline. Written as DNA, the CDR3 is TGTGCCAGCAGCTTGAGGCGGGGTTCCTCCTACGAGCAGTACTTC. Its translation: CASSLRRGSSYEQYF.

V and J are TRBV4-2 and TRBJ2-2; TRBD2 agrees at 9 bases. CDR3 length: 16 amino acids. J lost 0 bases, V lost 2 bases, and 1 base had no gene match. Germline V gene sequence: CDR1 LGHNA, CDR2 YNFKEQ. CDR3 in amino acids: CASSQSSGANTGELFF. In DNA, the CDR3 is TGTGCCAGCAGCCAATCTAGCGGGGCGAACACCGGGGAGCTGTTTTTT.